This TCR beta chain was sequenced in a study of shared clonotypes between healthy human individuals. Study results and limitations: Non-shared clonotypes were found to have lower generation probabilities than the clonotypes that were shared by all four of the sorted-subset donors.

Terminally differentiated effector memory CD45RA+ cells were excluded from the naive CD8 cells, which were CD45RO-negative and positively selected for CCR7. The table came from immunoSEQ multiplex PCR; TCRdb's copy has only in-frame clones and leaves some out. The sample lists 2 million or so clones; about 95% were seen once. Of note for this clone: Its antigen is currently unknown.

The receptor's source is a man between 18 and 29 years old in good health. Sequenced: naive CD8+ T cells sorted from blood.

This CDR3 reads CASSLGDGGYEQYF. CDR3 DNA: TGTGCCAGCAGCTTGGGGGATGGGGGCTACGAGCAGTACTTC. The rearrangement joins TRBV5-4 to TRBJ2-7; D may correspond to TRBD1 or TRBD2 (5 bases each). The CDR3 spans 14 residues. The ends were cut back, 0 bases at V and 3 bases at J, with 10 bases in the middle. The germline V gene has CDR1 SGHNT and CDR2 YYREEE (reference sequence).